These T cell receptor beta chains were read from a single sample in a study of beta chain features in type 1 diabetes. Profiling relied on immunoSEQ multiplex PCR, and the TCRdb table lists in-frame clones only, not all of them. The data hold 120,000 to 150,000 clones, with roughly an eighth observed a single time. The sequencing sample was made of central memory CD4+ T cells from blood. The receptor set was obtained from a man aged 18 to 29 with type 1 diabetes. The CDR3 runs from the conserved cysteine through the conserved F or W. A D gene is named only where the DNA matches it firmly. Only part of the rows carry a size: once, few, many, or a class if the clone is expanded.

j_call v_call clone_size d_call cdr3_nt cdr3_aa
TRBJ1-2 TRBV15 once TRBD1 TGTGCCACCAGCAGAGGACAGGGTGGTGATGGCTACACCTTC CATSRGQGGDGYTF
TRBJ1-6 TRBV29-1 few NA TGCAGCGTTAAGCTGGAGAGCTCCTATAATTCACCCCTCCACTTT CSVKLESSYNSPLHF
TRBJ2-1 TRBV18 NA NA TGTGCCAGCTCACCACCGGAAACAAAGCAGTTCTTC CASSPPETKQFF
TRBJ2-3 TRBV7-2 NA TRBD2 TGTGCCAGCGGACGGGGGGGCCGCGTAGATACGCAGTATTTT CASGRGGRVDTQYF
TRBJ2-7 TRBV12-5 NA NA TGTGCTAGTGGTCCGGACACCTACGAGCAGTACTTC CASGPDTYEQYF
TRBJ2-2 TRBV11-1 few NA TGTGCCAGCAGCTTAGGCACAGGGAACACCGGGGAGCTGTTTTTT CASSLGTGNTGELFF
TRBJ1-2 TRBV7-2 few TRBD1 TGTGCCAGCAGCTTGGACAGGAGTAACTATGGCTACACCTTC CASSLDRSNYGYTF
TRBJ1-2 TRBV9 NA TRBD1 TGTGCCAGCAGCGTAGGACAGGGCGTTTCCTATGGCTACACCTTC CASSVGQGVSYGYTF
TRBJ2-3 TRBV5-1 NA NA TGCGCCAGCTCCCGATCCGGTTGGGGCACAGATACGCAGTATTTT CASSRSGWGTDTQYF
TRBJ2-3 TRBV28 NA NA TGTGCCAGCCGGGGAGGACAAACTCGCACAGATACGCAGTATTTT CASRGGQTRTDTQYF
TRBJ2-5 TRBV30 NA TRBD2 TGTGCCTGGAGCCCAGCGGGGGAAGAGACCCAGTACTTC CAWSPAGEETQYF
TRBJ1-2 TRBV7-9 NA NA TGTGCCAGCAGTCCGACAGGCATCTATGGCTACACCTTC CASSPTGIYGYTF
TRBJ2-7 TRBV7-2 few TRBD1 TGTGCCAGCAGCTTAGAACAGGGGGGCACCTACGAGCAGTACTTC CASSLEQGGTYEQYF
TRBJ1-1 TRBV7-9 few TRBD1 TGTGCCAGCAGACCCGGACAGGGTTATACGGAAGCTTTCTTT CASRPGQGYTEAFF
TRBJ2-7 TRBV25-1 few NA TGTGCCAGCACCTCGGGACAAAACATTTACGAGCAGTACTTC CASTSGQNIYEQYF
TRBJ1-2 TRBV7-2 few TRBD1 TGTGCCAGCAGCTTAGGACAGGGGGCGTATGGCTACACCTTC CASSLGQGAYGYTF
TRBJ2-1 TRBV7-2 NA TRBD2 TGTGCCAGCAGCAAGGGACTAGCGGAGAACAATGAGCAGTTCTTC CASSKGLAENNEQFF
TRBJ1-6 TRBV7-6 few NA TGTGCCAGCAGCCGGGGGAGGGATCCTTCACCCCTCCACTTT CASSRGRDPSPLHF
TRBJ2-5 TRBV11-2 few NA TGTGCCAGCAGCTCATCAAGCGGGCAGACCCAGTACTTC CASSSSSGQTQYF
TRBJ1-1 TRBV6-1 few NA TGTGCCAGCAGTGGGGGAGGGATCGCTGAAGCTTTCTTT CASSGGGIAEAFF
TRBJ2-7 TRBV29-1 many TRBD2 TGCAGCGCCGTGCGGGCTAGCGGTACCTACGAGCAGTACTTC CSAVRASGTYEQYF
TRBJ2-1 TRBV28 many NA TGTGCCAGTACCCTTGGAGGGGGGTACTACAATGAGCAGTTCTTC CASTLGGGYYNEQFF
TRBJ1-1 TRBV7-9 NA NA TGTGCCAGCAGCTTAGCACAGCCCACAAGAGGGGACACTGAAGCTTTCTTT CASSLAQPTRGDTEAFF
TRBJ2-3 TRBV6-5 few TRBD2 TGTGCCAGCAGTAGGACTAGCGGCACAGATACGCAGTATTTT CASSRTSGTDTQYF
TRBJ1-5 TRBV10-2 many TRBD1 TGCGCCAGCAGTGCCCCAATTGACAGGGGTGGTGCTGACGGCAATCAGCCCCAGCATTTT CASSAPIDRGGADGNQPQHF
TRBJ2-4 TRBV28 few NA TGTGCCAGCAGCAGAATACTCGGGCCCGCCACCGGGCGCGGGGTCAAAAACATTCAGTACTTC CASSRILGPATGRGVKNIQYF
TRBJ1-5 TRBV9 few NA TGTGCCAGCAGCGTAGGGGGGCCCTCGAGCAATCAGCCCCAGCATTTT CASSVGGPSSNQPQHF
TRBJ1-2 TRBV29-1 NA NA TGCAGCGTTGGCGACGGTGGCTACACCTTC CSVGDGGYTF
TRBJ1-6 TRBV4-1 NA TRBD1 TGCGCCAGCAGCCATGCCCCGGACAGGGCAGATAATTCACCCCTCCACTTT CASSHAPDRADNSPLHF
TRBJ2-7 TRBV7-9 NA TRBD2 TGTGCCAGCAGCTACAATCCTGCTAGCGGGGCTTACGAGCAGTACTTC CASSYNPASGAYEQYF
TRBJ2-2 TRBV2 NA NA TGTGCCAGTCCTCGAGCGGCAGCGGGCCCTGACACCGGGGAGCTGTTTTTT CASPRAAAGPDTGELFF
TRBJ1-4 TRBV5-6 NA NA TGTGCCAGCAGCTTTCGGGGAATTGATAATGAAAAACTGTTTTTT CASSFRGIDNEKLFF
TRBJ2-1 TRBV7-3 few NA TGTGCCAGCAGCGGAGAGGGGGAGCAGTTCTTC CASSGEGEQFF
TRBJ2-4 TRBV6-1 few TRBD1 TGTGCCAGCAGTGATTTACTCGGACAGGGGAACATTCAGTACTTC CASSDLLGQGNIQYF
TRBJ2-3 TRBV9 many NA TGTGCCAGCAGCCCCCAAGAGGGAGATACGCAGTATTTT CASSPQEGDTQYF
TRBJ1-2 TRBV13 NA TRBD1 TGTGCCAGCAGCTCCAGGACAGGGGTCCTCTATGGCTACACCTTC CASSSRTGVLYGYTF
TRBJ1-4 TRBV4-2 few NA TGTGCCAGCAGCCAGGCGGGCGGGAGGGGCGCCGCAACTAATGAAAAACTGTTTTTT CASSQAGGRGAATNEKLFF
TRBJ2-2 TRBV7-9 many NA TGTGCCAGCAGCTTAGACAGGAACACCGGGGAGCTGTTTTTT CASSLDRNTGELFF
TRBJ1-4 TRBV5-1 NA NA TGCGCCAGCAGCTTGGGGACAGCAGGTGAAAAACTGTTTTTT CASSLGTAGEKLFF
TRBJ2-7 TRBV9 few TRBD1 TGTGCCAGCAGCGTAGCTCCGGGACAGAGCTACGAGCAGTACTTC CASSVAPGQSYEQYF
TRBJ1-1 TRBV23-1 few NA TGCGCCAGCAGTCAAAAATACAGGGTTGCTTTCTTT CASSQKYRVAFF
TRBJ1-6 TRBV4-1 few NA TGCGCCAGCTCCGGTGGGGGGGCTGATAATTCACCCCTCCACTTT CASSGGGADNSPLHF
TRBJ1-1 TRBV29-1 many NA TGCAGCGTCGACTTAAGCGATTGGGGTAACACTGAAGCTTTCTTT CSVDLSDWGNTEAFF
TRBJ2-7 TRBV30 NA NA TGTGCCTGGAGCCGGGCCGGGAACGAGCAGTACTTC CAWSRAGNEQYF
TRBJ1-2 TRBV7-9 few NA TGTGCCAGCAGCATATCGGACGGGCCTCGTGGCTACACCTTC CASSISDGPRGYTF
TRBJ2-7 TRBV5-1 NA TRBD1 TGCGCCAGCAGCGCTCGACAGGGGGTGTACGAGCAGTACTTC CASSARQGVYEQYF